A selection of T cell receptor beta chains follows, all from one sample in a study of T cells in Graves' hyperthyroidism and ophthalmopathy. TCRdb reanalysed the multiplex PCR reads using MiXCR and keeps one entry per CDR3 protein. The sample lists fewer than 900,000 distinct CDR3 sequences, about 16% seen once, with around 7.7% in the top ten. Input material: blood. The receptors originated from a man between 18 and 29 years old with Graves' hyperthyroidism. CDR3s include the opening cysteine and the closing phenylalanine or tryptophan. Fields, in order: clone size, V gene, J gene, D gene, CDR3 DNA, CDR3 protein. The D gene is left open where the match is weak. A row's size may be missing; if present it is once, few, many or a size class.

.	TRBV19	TRBJ1-5	.	TGTGCCACCGCGGCTCCCAATCAGCCCCAGCATTTT	CATAAPNQPQHF
many	TRBV30	TRBJ1-4	.	TGTGCCTGGAGTGTTGGGGGCTCTAATGAAAAACTGTTTTTT	CAWSVGGSNEKLFF
few	TRBV14	TRBJ1-4	.	TGTGCCAGCAGCCCCGACAGTGCAACTAATGAAAAACTGTTTTTT	CASSPDSATNEKLFF
many	TRBV20-1	TRBJ2-7	TRBD2	TGCAGTGCTGAGAGTAGCGGGAGGAACAACGAGCAGTACTTC	CSAESSGRNNEQYF
.	TRBV6-1	TRBJ2-1	TRBD2	TGTGCCAGCAGTCCTATGGGACTAGCGGTACCCCGCGAGCAGTTCTTC	CASSPMGLAVPREQFF
.	TRBV28	TRBJ1-1	.	TGTGCCAGCAGGACGATTTGGAGCACTGAAGCTTTCTTT	CASRTIWSTEAFF
many	TRBV11-2	TRBJ2-1	.	TGTGCCAGCAGCCGGGCGATCCATGAGCAGTTCTTC	CASSRAIHEQFF
.	TRBV6-2/TRBV6-3	TRBJ2-7	TRBD2	TGTGCCAGCAGTTATATCCTAGCGGGTTACTACGAGCAGTACTTC	CASSYILAGYYEQYF
.	TRBV14	TRBJ1-1	TRBD1	TGTGCCAGCAGCCTTACAGGGGAAGCTATGAACACTGAAGCTTTCTTT	CASSLTGEAMNTEAFF
.	TRBV4-1	TRBJ2-2	.	TGCGCCAGCAGCCAAGATCCGGGAGCAAACACCGGGGAGCTGTTTTTT	CASSQDPGANTGELFF
few	TRBV7-2	TRBJ1-2	.	TGTGCCAGCAGCCAAACAACACGTGGGTGGGGCACCTTC	CASSQTTRGWGTF
few	TRBV4-3	TRBJ2-3	.	TGCGCCAGCAGCCAAGGAATAAGCACCGGGGATACGCAGTATTTT	CASSQGISTGDTQYF
many	TRBV12-3/TRBV12-4	TRBJ1-2	.	TGTGCCAGCAGTCCATTAGCGGGAGGACTAGGCTACACCTTC	CASSPLAGGLGYTF